Below, 19 T cell receptor beta chains from the same sample are listed, as sequenced in a study of blood T cell repertoires in COVID-19. The method was immunoSEQ multiplex PCR; TCRdb's version includes in-frame clones alone and lacks a portion of them. The data show around 72,000 clones, about nine tenths seen once. Sequencing input: peripheral blood. The receptor source for this set is a woman between 65 and 79 years old with acute or convalescent COVID-19.

This clone was found a few times. V is TRBV19 and J is TRBJ1-2, with 8 bases identical to TRBD1. CDR1 and CDR2 (germline): LNHDA, SQIVND (reference sequence). Trimming removed 7 bases from V and 8 bases from J; junction bases left unmatched: 9. CDR3 length: 13 residues. CDR3 sequence reads: CASNDRGLLGYTF. The CDR3 DNA reads TGTGCCAGTAATGACAGGGGACTTTTGGGCTACACCTTC.

The chain combines TRBV15 with TRBJ2-3; 10 bases are shared with TRBD2. V lost 0 bases and J lost 4; bases outside the gene matches: 1. Germline assignment: CDR1 LNHNV and CDR2 YYDKDF (reference sequence). The CDR3 has 15 amino acids. The CDR3 nucleotides read TGTGCCACCAGCAGAGAAGCGGGGGGGCCAGATACGCAGTATTTT. Translation gives CATSREAGGPDTQYF.

This chain connects TRBV4-1 to TRBJ2-1; TRBD2 matches 11 bases. Per the germline V gene, CDR1 is MGHRA and CDR2 is YSYEKL. The CDR3 spans 20 residues. The ends lost 2 bases at V and 6 bases at J; junction bases unmatched: 18. The CDR3 DNA follows: TGCGCCAGCAGCCAACCGGGACTAGCGGTTCCCGAACGAAGGTTCAATGAGCAGTTCTTC. This sequence encodes CASSQPGLAVPERRFNEQFF.

The chain recombines TRBV12-5 with TRBJ2-1, with a tentative D call TRBD2 (6 bases). V lost 5 bases, J lost 0 bases, and 11 bases lay in between. Germline CDR1 reads LGHNT; CDR2 reads FRNRAP. The CDR3 runs to 15 residues. The CDR3 is CASGPGLASYNEQFF. For the CDR3, the DNA is TGTGCTAGTGGTCCGGGACTGGCCTCCTACAATGAGCAGTTCTTC.

The chain couples TRBV27 to TRBJ2-3; 9 bases are a match to TRBD1. This CDR3 comprises 16 residues. The V gene end was trimmed by 3 bases and the J gene end by 3 bases; junction bases not matched to a gene: 7. Germline loops: CDR1 MNHEY, CDR2 SMNVEV (reference sequence). In DNA, the CDR3 is TGTGCCAGCAGTTTTACAGGGGGCAGGGGAACAGATACGCAGTATTTT. Its protein product is CASSFTGGRGTDTQYF.

The genes are TRBV6-5 and TRBJ1-4; 11 bases are shared with TRBD1. V lost 7 bases and J lost 10; bases outside the gene matches: 11. Germline CDR1 and CDR2: MNHEY and SVGAGI. The CDR3 sequence is 15 residues long. The DNA of the CDR3 is TGTGCCAGCAAGATTGAAGCCGGGACAGGGGGAAAACTGTTTTTT. As protein: CASKIEAGTGGKLFF.

This rearrangement joins TRBV5-4 to TRBJ2-1; D perhaps matches TRBD2 (5 bases). Germline CDR1 and CDR2: SGHNT and YYREEE (reference sequence). V gave up 2 bases and J gave up 10 bases, with 7 bases separating them. This CDR3 contains 11 residues. This CDR3 is CASSFGGEQFF. DNA of the CDR3: TGTGCCAGCAGCTTTGGAGGCGAGCAGTTCTTC.

The rearrangement links TRBV5-1 to TRBJ2-3, with TRBD1 matching over 8 bases. Germline V CDR1 and CDR2: SGHRS, YFSETQ. The CDR3 consists of 17 residues. V shed 0 bases and J 1 base; nucleotides not matched to a gene: 7. As DNA, the CDR3 is TGCGCCAGCAGCTTGGTGGGGCAGGGGGCCGGCACAGATACGCAGTATTTT. It translates to CASSLVGQGAGTDTQYF.

The chain has TRBV29-1 and TRBJ1-3, with D possibly TRBD1 on 5 matching bases. This CDR3 has 14 residues. CDR1 SQVTM and CDR2 ANQGSEA come from the germline V gene. V gave up 7 bases and J gave up 3 bases, with 16 bases separating them. CDR3 coding DNA: TGCAGCGCTATACAGGACCGCGGTGGAAACACCATATATTTT. Translating gives CSAIQDRGGNTIYF. Full variable domain (remainder filled in from reference TRBV29-1 and TRBJ1-3): SAVISQKPSRDICQRGTSLTIQCQVDSQVTMMFWYRQQPGQSLTLIATANQGSEATYESGFVIDKFPISRPNLTFSTLTVSNMSPEDSSIYLCSAIQDRGGNTIYFGEGSWLTVV.

V is TRBV24-1 and J is TRBJ2-1; 8 positions agree with TRBD1. V lost 3 bases to trimming and J lost 6 bases; unmatched junction nucleotides: 6. The CDR3 is 15 amino acids. Germline assignment: CDR1 KGHDR and CDR2 SFDVKD. DNA for the CDR3: TGTGCCACCAGTGATATAAGGACAGGGCGCAATGAGCAGTTCTTC. Encoded protein: CATSDIRTGRNEQFF.

The chain recombines TRBV28 with TRBJ2-7, with 10 bases identical to TRBD1. The length of the CDR3 is 15 residues. Germline assignment: CDR1 MDHEN and CDR2 SYDVKM. Germline trimming cut 6 bases from V and 5 bases from J; bases unmatched to any gene: 10. CDR3 region: CASRSGTGDFNEQYF. CDR3 DNA: TGTGCCAGCAGATCCGGGACAGGGGACTTCAACGAGCAGTACTTC. The whole variable domain, filled in from reference TRBV28 and TRBJ2-7, reads DVKVTQSSRYLVKRTGEKVFLECVQDMDHENMFWYRQDPGLGLRLIYFSYDVKMKEKGDIPEGYSVSREKKERFSLILESASTNQTSMYLCASRSGTGDFNEQYFGPGTRLTVT.

The V and J genes are TRBV5-1 and TRBJ2-3; D unresolved. The germline V and J ends were trimmed by 0 bases and 1 base, with 3 bases remaining between them. Germline V CDR1 and CDR2: SGHRS, YFSETQ. The CDR3 length is 13 residues. For the CDR3, the DNA is TGCGCCAGCAGCTTGGAGCGCACAGATACGCAGTATTTT. As protein: CASSLERTDTQYF.

The chain uses TRBV7-2 and TRBJ2-3, with D tentatively TRBD2 (6 bases). The CDR3 is made up of 13 amino acids. Germline-derived CDR1 and CDR2 are SGHTA and FQGNSA. V was trimmed by 11 bases and J by 4 bases, leaving 16 bases between them. The CDR3 here is CARRGVGADTQYF. The CDR3 nucleotides read TGTGCCCGGCGCGGGGTAGGAGCAGATACGCAGTATTTT. The whole variable domain, filled in from reference TRBV7-2 and TRBJ2-3, reads GAGVSQSPSNKVTEKGKDVELRCDPISGHTALYWYRQSLGQGLEFLIYFQGNSAPDKSGLPSDRFSAERTGGSVSTLTIQRTQQEDSAVYLCARRGVGADTQYFGPGTRLTVL.

The rearrangement joins TRBV5-6 to TRBJ1-5; D gene uncertain. The CDR3 is made up of 13 amino acids. Trimming removed 2 bases at V and 7 bases at J, with 10 bases between. Germline V gene sequence: CDR1 SGHDT, CDR2 YYEEEE. The CDR3 here is CASSFRTGQPQHF. In DNA, the CDR3 is TGTGCCAGCAGCTTCCGAACGGGACAGCCCCAGCATTTT.

This chain links TRBV24-1 with TRBJ2-3; 11 bases are a match to TRBD2. The CDR3 spans 16 residues. J lost 4 bases, V lost 4 bases, and 6 bases had no gene match. CDR1 is KGHDR and CDR2 is SFDVKD in the germline V gene. CDR3 coding DNA: TGTGCCACCAGTGACCCTAGCGGGGGGTCCCCAGATACGCAGTATTTT. Amino acid sequence: CATSDPSGGSPDTQYF.

The V call is TRBV30, the J call TRBJ1-1; 8 bases are shared with TRBD1. Trimming cost V 0 bases and J 1 base; bases outside gene matches: 1. Per the germline V gene, CDR1 is GTSNPN and CDR2 is SVGIG (reference sequence). The CDR3 loop spans 14 amino acids. CDR3: CAWSVGQGNTEAFF. The DNA for the CDR3 is TGTGCCTGGAGTGTAGGACAGGGGAACACTGAAGCTTTCTTT.

The genes are TRBV29-1 and TRBJ1-3, with a possible D match to TRBD1 (5 bases). This CDR3 has 13 residues. Trimming shortened V by 7 bases and J by 2 bases, and 12 bases separated the two germline ends. Germline V gives CDR1 SQVTM, CDR2 ANQGSEA. CDR3 in amino acids: CSANGGAGNTIYF. The CDR3 region has the DNA TGCAGCGCTAACGGGGGTGCTGGAAACACCATATATTTT.

The V gene is TRBV6-5, the J gene TRBJ1-3; 11 bases are shared with TRBD1. The CDR3 runs to 15 residues. With 5 bases clipped from V and 5 bases from J, the junction kept 5 bases outside the gene matches. Germline V lookup: CDR1 MNHEY, CDR2 SVGAGI. CDR3 in DNA: TGTGCCAGCAGTACTGGGACAGGGGGACGAAACACCATATATTTT. Translating gives CASSTGTGGRNTIYF.

This clone was seen a single time. V gene TRBV2 combines with J gene TRBJ1-4; TRBD1 matches 9 bases. This CDR3 is built from 14 residues. Trimming cost V 4 bases and J 6 bases; bases outside gene matches: 3. From germline, CDR1 is SNHLY and CDR2 FYNNEI. CDR3 sequence reads: CASSGGQGYEKLFF. Here the CDR3 DNA reads TGTGCCAGCAGTGGGGGACAGGGATATGAAAAACTGTTTTTT. Full variable domain (missing parts from reference TRBV2 and TRBJ1-4): EPEVTQTPSHQVTQMGQEVILRCVPISNHLYFYWYRQILGQKVEFLVSFYNNEISEKSEIFDDQFSVERPDGSNFTLKIRSTKLEDSAMYFCASSGGQGYEKLFFGSGTQLSVL.